This T cell receptor (beta chain) was identified during a study of tumor-infiltrating lymphocytes in glioblastoma multiforme. Regarding the study as a whole: Only one glioblastoma patient had TCR and mutation analysis.

Per the germline V gene, CDR1 is SGHAT and CDR2 is FQNNGV. The CDR3 contains 15 residues. Trimming cost V 9 bases and J 3 bases; bases outside gene matches: 11. With regard to this clonotype: What it binds is unknown.

Multiple V-beta primers and a C-beta primer amplified TCRB from RNA. TCRB-specific cDNA synthesis used 0.5 to 0.65 ug of total RNA. MiXCR was run by TCRdb on the multiplex PCR reads, yielding one entry per CDR3 protein. This table holds 15,000 to 25,000 distinct CDR3 sequences, 65% to 75% found once. The specimen sequenced was peripheral blood. The receptor comes from a male donor with glioblastoma. The genes are TRBV11-2 and TRBJ2-1, with TRBD2 matching 7 bases. The CDR3 bases are TGTGCCAGTGTCGGACTAGGGGTCGACTACAATGAGCAGTTCTTC. Translation gives CASVGLGVDYNEQFF.